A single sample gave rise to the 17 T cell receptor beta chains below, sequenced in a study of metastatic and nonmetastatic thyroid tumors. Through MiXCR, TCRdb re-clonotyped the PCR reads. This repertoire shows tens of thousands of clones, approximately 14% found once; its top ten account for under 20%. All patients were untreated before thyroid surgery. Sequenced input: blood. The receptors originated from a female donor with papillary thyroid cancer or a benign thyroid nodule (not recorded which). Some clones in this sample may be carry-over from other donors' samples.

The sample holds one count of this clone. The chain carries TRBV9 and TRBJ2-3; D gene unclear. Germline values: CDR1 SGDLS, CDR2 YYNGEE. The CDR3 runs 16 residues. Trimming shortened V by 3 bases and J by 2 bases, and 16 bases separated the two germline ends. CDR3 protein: CASSAEVSDPTDTQYF. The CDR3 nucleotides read TGTGCCAGCAGCGCCGAAGTTTCCGACCCCACAGATACGCAGTATTTT.

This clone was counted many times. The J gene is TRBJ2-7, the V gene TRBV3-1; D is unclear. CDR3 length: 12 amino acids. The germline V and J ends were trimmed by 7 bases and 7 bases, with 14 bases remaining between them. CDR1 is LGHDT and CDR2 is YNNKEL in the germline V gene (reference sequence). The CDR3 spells CASTRTDGEQYF. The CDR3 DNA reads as TGTGCCAGCACCCGTACCGACGGGGAGCAGTACTTC.

The CDR3 spells CATTIAGVRYEQYF. The CDR3 DNA sequence: TGTGCCACCACGATAGCGGGGGTACGTTACGAGCAGTACTTC. The gene calls are TRBV9 and TRBJ2-7; 9 bases fit TRBD2. Germline values: CDR1 SGDLS, CDR2 YYNGEE. This CDR3 region has 14 residues. V lost 9 bases, J lost 4 bases, and 11 bases stayed unmatched.

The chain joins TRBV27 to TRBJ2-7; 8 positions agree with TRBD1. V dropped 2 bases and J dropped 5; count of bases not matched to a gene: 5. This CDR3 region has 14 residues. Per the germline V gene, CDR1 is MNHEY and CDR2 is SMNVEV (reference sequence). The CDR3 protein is CASSLRQGSHEQYF. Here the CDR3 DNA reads TGTGCCAGCAGTTTAAGACAGGGGAGCCACGAGCAGTACTTC.

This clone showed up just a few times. The CDR3 DNA follows: TGTGCCAGTAGTATAACAGCGGTCCTCGGCAGCGAGCTGTTTTTT. Protein sequence: CASSITAVLGSELFF. V usage is TRBV6-1 and J usage is TRBJ2-2; D is perhaps TRBD2 (5 bases). This CDR3 comprises 15 residues. Trimming pared 9 bases from V and 11 bases from J, leaving 25 bases between. Germline CDR1 is MNHNS and CDR2 is SASEGT.

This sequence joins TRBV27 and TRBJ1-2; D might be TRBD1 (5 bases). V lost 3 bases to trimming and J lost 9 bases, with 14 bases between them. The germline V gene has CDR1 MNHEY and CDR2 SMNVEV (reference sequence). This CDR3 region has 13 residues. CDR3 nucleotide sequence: TGTGCCAGCAGTTTCTCCGGGCAGGGAAGCTACACCTTC. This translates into CASSFSGQGSYTF.

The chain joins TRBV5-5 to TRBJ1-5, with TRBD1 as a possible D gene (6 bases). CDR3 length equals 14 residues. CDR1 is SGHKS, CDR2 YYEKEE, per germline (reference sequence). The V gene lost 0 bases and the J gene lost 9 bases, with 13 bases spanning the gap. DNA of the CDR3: TGTGCCAGCAGCTTGGGACAGGCCGATGCGCCCCAGCATTTT. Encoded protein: CASSLGQADAPQHF. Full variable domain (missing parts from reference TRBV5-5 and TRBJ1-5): DAGVTQSPTHLIKTRGQQVTLRCSPISGHKSVSWYQQVLGQGPQFIFQYYEKEERGRGNFPDRFSARQFPNYSSELNVNALLLGDSALYLCASSLGQADAPQHFGDGTRLSIL.

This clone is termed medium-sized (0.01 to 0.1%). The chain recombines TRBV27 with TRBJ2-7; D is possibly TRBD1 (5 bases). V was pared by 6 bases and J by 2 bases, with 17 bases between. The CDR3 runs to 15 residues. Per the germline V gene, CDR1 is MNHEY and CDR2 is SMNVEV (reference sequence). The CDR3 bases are TGTGCCAGCAGGTTGGGTAGGGGTTCCCCCTACGAGCAGTACTTC. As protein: CASRLGRGSPYEQYF.

In DNA, the CDR3 is TGTGCCACGCAGCGGGGGGTGGATGAGCAGTTCTTC. Protein sequence: CATQRGVDEQFF. The chain uses TRBV7-9 and TRBJ2-1; 9 bases align to TRBD2. The germline gives CDR1 SEHNR, CDR2 FQNEAQ (reference sequence). The CDR3 sequence is 12 residues long. After removal of 10 bases from V and 8 bases from J, the junction contained 6 bases not matched to a gene.

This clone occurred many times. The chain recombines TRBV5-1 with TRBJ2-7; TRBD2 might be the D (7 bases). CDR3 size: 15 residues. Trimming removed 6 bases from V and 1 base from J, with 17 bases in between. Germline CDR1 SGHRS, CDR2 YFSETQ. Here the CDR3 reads CASNAGGPASYEQYF. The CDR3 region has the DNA TGCGCCAGCAACGCCGGGGGGCCCGCGTCCTACGAGCAGTACTTC.

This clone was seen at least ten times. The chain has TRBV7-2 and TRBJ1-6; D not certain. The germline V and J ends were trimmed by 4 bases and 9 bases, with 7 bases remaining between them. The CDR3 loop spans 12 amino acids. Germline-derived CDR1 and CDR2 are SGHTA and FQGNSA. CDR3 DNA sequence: TGTGCCAGCAGCTCAAACGTTTCACCCCTCCACTTT. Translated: CASSSNVSPLHF.

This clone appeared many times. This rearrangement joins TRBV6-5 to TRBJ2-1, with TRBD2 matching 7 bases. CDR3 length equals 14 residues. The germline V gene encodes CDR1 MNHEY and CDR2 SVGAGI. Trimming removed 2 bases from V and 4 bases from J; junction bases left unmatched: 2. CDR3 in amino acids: CASSYGGEYNEQFF. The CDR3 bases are TGTGCCAGCAGTTACGGGGGGGAGTACAATGAGCAGTTCTTC.

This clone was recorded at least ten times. The CDR3: CASSRTRQGEAFF. CDR3 nucleotides: TGTGCCAGCAGCCGTACAAGACAGGGTGAAGCTTTCTTT. V is TRBV12-3 or TRBV12-4 and J is TRBJ1-1; 7 bases are a match to TRBD1. The V gene end was trimmed by 6 bases and the J gene end by 7 bases; junction bases not matched to a gene: 8. The CDR3 has 13 amino acids.

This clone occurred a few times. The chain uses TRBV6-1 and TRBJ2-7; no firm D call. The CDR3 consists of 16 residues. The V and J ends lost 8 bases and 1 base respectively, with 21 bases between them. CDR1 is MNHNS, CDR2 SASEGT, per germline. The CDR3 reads CASLQSRAGQSYEQYF. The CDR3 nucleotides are TGTGCCAGCCTTCAAAGCCGGGCAGGCCAATCCTACGAGCAGTACTTC.

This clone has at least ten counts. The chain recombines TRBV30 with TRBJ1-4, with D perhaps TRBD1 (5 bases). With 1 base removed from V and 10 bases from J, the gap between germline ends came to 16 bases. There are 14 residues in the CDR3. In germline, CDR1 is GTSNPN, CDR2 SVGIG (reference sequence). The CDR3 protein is CAWSGGIGVGKLFF. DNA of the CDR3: TGTGCCTGGAGTGGTGGCATAGGGGTTGGAAAACTGTTTTTT.

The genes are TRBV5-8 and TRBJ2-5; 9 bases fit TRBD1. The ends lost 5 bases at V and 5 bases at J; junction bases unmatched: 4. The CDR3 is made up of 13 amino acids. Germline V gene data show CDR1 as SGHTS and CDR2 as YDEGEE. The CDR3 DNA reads TGTGCCAGCAGGTGGGACAGGGCTGAGACCCAGTACTTC. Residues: CASRWDRAETQYF.

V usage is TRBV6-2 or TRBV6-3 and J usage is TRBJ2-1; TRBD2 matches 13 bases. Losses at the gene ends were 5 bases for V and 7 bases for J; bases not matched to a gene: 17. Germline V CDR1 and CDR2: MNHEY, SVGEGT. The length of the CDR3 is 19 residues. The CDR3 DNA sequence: TGTGCCAGCAGTACACAAAGGACTAGCGGGAGTGCCTCATGGAATGAGCAGTTCTTC. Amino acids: CASSTQRTSGSASWNEQFF.